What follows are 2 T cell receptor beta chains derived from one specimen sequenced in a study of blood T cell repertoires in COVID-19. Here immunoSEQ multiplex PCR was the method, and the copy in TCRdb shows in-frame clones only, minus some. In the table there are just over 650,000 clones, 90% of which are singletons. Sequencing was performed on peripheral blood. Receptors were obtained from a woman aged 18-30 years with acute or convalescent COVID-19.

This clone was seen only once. DNA for the CDR3: TGTGCCAGTAGTACCACGACAGGGTATCAGCAGTACTTC. Translation: CASSTTTGYQQYF. The chain uses TRBV19 and TRBJ2-7, with TRBD1 matching 7 bases. In germline, CDR1 is LNHDA, CDR2 SQIVND (reference sequence). This CDR3 is 13 amino acids long. The trim removed 4 bases at V and 8 bases at J, leaving 8 bases unmatched. The full variable domain, with the rest looked up from reference TRBV19 and TRBJ2-7, is DGGITQSPKYLFRKEGQNVTLSCEQNLNHDAMYWYRQDPGQGLRLIYYSQIVNDFQKGDIAEGYSVSREKKESFPLTVTSAQKNPTAFYLCASSTTTGYQQYFGPGTRLTVT.

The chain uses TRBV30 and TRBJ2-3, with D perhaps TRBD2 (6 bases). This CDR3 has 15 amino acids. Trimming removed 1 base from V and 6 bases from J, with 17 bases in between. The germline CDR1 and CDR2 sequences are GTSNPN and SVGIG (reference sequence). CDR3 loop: CAWSGEGTLADTQYF. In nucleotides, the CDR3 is TGTGCCTGGAGTGGGGAAGGGACTCTCGCGGATACGCAGTATTTT.